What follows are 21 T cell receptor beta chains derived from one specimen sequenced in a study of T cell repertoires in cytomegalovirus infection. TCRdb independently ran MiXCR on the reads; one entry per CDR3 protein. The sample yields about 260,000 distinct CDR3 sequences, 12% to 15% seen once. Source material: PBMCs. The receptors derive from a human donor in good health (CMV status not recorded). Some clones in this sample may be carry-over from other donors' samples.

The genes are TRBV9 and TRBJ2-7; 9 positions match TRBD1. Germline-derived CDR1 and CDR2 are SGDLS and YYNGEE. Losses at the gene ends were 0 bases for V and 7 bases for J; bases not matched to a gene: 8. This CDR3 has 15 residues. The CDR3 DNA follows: TGTGCCAGCAGCGTAGGGGGACAGGGTACAGAAGAGCAGTACTTC. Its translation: CASSVGGQGTEEQYF.

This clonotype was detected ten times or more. This CDR3 reads CASSSQGASIQYF. The CDR3 nucleotides are TGTGCCAGCAGCTCACAGGGGGCCAGCATTCAGTACTTC. This rearrangement joins TRBV7-3 to TRBJ2-4; TRBD1 matches 9 bases. The CDR3 has 13 amino acids. Germline trimming cut 4 bases from V and 9 bases from J; bases unmatched to any gene: 4. The germline gives CDR1 SGHTA, CDR2 FQGTGA. The full variable domain, completed using reference TRBV7-3 and TRBJ2-4, is GAGVSQTPSNKVTEKGKYVELRCDPISGHTALYWYRQSLGQGPEFLIYFQGTGAADDSGLPNDRFFAVRPEGSVSTLKIQRTERGDSAVYLCASSSQGASIQYFGAGTRLSVL.

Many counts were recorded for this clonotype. The CDR3 reads CASSSNYREVNTGELFF. For the CDR3, the DNA is TGTGCCAGCAGCTCGAACTACAGGGAGGTTAACACCGGGGAGCTGTTTTTT. The rearrangement uses TRBV11-1 and TRBJ2-2; perhaps D is TRBD1 or TRBD2 (6 bases each). This CDR3 comprises 17 residues. The germline gives CDR1 SGHAT, CDR2 FQDESV (reference sequence). Trimming stripped 4 bases from V and 2 bases from J, with 17 bases between. Full variable domain (rest looked up from reference TRBV11-1 and TRBJ2-2): EAEVAQSPRYKITEKSQAVAFWCDPISGHATLYWYRQILGQGPELLVQFQDESVVDDSQLPKDRFSAERLKGVDSTLKIQPAELGDSAMYLCASSSNYREVNTGELFFGEGSRLTVL.

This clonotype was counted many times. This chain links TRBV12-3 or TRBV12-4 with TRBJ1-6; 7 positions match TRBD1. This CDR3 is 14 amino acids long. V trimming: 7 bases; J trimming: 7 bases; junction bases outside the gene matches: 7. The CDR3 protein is CASNIGQANSPLHF. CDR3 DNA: TGTGCCAGCAATATCGGACAGGCAAATTCACCCCTCCACTTT.

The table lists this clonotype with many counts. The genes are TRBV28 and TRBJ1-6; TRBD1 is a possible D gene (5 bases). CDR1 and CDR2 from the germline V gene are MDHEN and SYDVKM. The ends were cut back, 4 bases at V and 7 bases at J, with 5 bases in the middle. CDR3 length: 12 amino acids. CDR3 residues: CASSYRNSPLHF. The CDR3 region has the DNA TGTGCCAGCAGTTACAGGAATTCACCCCTCCACTTT.

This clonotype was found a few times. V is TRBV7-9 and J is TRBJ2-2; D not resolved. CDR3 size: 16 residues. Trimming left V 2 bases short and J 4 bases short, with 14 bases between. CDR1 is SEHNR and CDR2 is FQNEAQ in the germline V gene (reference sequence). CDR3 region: CASSLPKGTGTGELFF. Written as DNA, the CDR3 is TGTGCCAGCAGCTTACCTAAGGGTACCGGCACCGGGGAGCTGTTTTTT.

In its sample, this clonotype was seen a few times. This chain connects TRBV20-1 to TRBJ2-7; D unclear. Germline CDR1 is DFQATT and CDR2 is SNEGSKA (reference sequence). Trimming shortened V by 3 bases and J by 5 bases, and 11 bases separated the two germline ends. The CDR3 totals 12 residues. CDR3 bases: TGCAGTGCTAGTCCAGGTATCGACGAGCAGTACTTC. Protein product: CSASPGIDEQYF.

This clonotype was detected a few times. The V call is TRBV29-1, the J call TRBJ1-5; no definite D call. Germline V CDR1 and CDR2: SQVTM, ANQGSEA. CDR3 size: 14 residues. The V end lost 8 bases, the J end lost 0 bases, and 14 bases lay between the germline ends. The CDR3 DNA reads TGCAGCCCCGCCCGAGACGGTAGCAATCAGCCCCAGCATTTT. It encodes CSPARDGSNQPQHF.

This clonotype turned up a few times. The chain's CDR3 is CSASEQFYGYTF. DNA of the CDR3: TGCAGTGCTAGTGAGCAGTTCTATGGCTACACCTTC. This chain connects TRBV20-1 to TRBJ1-2; D gene unclear. The V end was cut by 3 bases, the J end by 4 bases, with 9 bases between. Germline V gives CDR1 DFQATT, CDR2 SNEGSKA (reference sequence). CDR3 length: 12 amino acids.

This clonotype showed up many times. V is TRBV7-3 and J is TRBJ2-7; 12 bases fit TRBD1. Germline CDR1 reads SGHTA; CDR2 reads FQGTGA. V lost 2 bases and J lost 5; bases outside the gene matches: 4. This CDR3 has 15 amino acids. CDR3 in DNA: TGTGCCAGCAGCTTAGATGGGACAGGGGGCGACGAGCAGTACTTC. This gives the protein CASSLDGTGGDEQYF. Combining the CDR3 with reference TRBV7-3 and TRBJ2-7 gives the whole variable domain GAGVSQTPSNKVTEKGKYVELRCDPISGHTALYWYRQSLGQGPEFLIYFQGTGAADDSGLPNDRFFAVRPEGSVSTLKIQRTERGDSAVYLCASSLDGTGGDEQYFGPGTRLTVT.

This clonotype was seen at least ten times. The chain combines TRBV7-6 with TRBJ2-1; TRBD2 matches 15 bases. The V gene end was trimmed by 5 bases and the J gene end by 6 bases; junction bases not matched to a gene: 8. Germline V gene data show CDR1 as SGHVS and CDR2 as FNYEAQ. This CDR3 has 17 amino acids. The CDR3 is CASSLRGTSGRLNEQFF. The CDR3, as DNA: TGTGCCAGCAGCCTCCGGGGGACTAGCGGGAGGCTCAATGAGCAGTTCTTC.

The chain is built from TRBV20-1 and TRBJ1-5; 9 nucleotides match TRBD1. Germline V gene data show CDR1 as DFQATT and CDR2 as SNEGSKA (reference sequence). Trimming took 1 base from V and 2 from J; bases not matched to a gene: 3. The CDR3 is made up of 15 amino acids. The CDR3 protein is CSARATGGGNQPQHF. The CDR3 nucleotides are TGCAGTGCTAGAGCTACAGGGGGCGGCAATCAGCCCCAGCATTTT.

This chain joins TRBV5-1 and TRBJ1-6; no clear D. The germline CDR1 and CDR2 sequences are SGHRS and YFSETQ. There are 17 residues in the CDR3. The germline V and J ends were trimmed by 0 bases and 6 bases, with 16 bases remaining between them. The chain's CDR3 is CASSLAGETLINSPLHF. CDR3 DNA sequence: TGCGCCAGCAGCTTGGCCGGGGAGACTTTAATTAATTCACCCCTCCACTTT.

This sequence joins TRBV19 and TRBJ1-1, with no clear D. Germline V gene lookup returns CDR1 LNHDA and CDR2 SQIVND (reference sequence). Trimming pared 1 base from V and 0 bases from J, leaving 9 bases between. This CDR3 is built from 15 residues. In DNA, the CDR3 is TGTGCCAGTAGTATAGGGGCAGTCGTGAACACTGAAGCTTTCTTT. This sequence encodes CASSIGAVVNTEAFF. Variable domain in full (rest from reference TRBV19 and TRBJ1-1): DGGITQSPKYLFRKEGQNVTLSCEQNLNHDAMYWYRQDPGQGLRLIYYSQIVNDFQKGDIAEGYSVSREKKESFPLTVTSAQKNPTAFYLCASSIGAVVNTEAFFGQGTRLTVV.

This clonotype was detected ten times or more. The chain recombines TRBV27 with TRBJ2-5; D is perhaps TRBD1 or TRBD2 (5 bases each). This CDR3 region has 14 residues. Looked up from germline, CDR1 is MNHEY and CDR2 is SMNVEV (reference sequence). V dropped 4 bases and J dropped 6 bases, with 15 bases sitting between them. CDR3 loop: CASSSPGTGKTQYF. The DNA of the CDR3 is TGTGCCAGCAGTTCCCCCGGGACCGGAAAGACCCAGTACTTC.

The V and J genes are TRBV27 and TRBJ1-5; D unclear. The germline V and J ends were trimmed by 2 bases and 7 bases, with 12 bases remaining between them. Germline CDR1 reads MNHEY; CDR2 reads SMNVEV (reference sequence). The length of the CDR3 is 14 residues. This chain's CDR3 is CASSLRGAAQPQHF. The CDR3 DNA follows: TGTGCCAGCAGTTTACGGGGAGCGGCCCAGCCCCAGCATTTT.

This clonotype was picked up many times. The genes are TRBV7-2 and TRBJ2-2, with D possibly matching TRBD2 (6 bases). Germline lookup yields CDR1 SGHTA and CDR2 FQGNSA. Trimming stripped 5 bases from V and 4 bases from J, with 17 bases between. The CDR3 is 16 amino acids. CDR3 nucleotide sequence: TGTGCCAGCAGCCGCGGCCCGGGAGCGGGCACCGGGGAGCTGTTTTTT. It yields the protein CASSRGPGAGTGELFF.

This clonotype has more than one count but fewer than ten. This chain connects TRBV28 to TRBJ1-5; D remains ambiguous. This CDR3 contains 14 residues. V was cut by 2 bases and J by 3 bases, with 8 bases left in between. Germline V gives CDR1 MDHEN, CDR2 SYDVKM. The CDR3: CASSLRHFNQPQHF. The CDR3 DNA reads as TGTGCCAGCAGTTTACGGCACTTCAATCAGCCCCAGCATTTT.

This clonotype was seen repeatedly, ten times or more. The CDR3 reads CASSPHSGRVYNEQFF. CDR3 sequence (DNA): TGTGCCAGCAGCCCGCATAGCGGGAGGGTCTACAATGAGCAGTTCTTC. This chain links TRBV7-2 with TRBJ2-1; 11 bases fit TRBD2. J lost 3 bases, V lost 5 bases, and 6 bases had no gene match. The CDR3 has 16 amino acids. The V gene's germline CDR1 is SGHTA and CDR2 FQGNSA.

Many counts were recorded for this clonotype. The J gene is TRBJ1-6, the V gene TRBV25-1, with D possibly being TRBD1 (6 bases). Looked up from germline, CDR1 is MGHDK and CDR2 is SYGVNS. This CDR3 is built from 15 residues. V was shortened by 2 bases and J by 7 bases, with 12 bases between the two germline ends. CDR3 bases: TGTGCCAGCAGTGAAGGGGGCACGCAGAATTCACCCCTCCACTTT. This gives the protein CASSEGGTQNSPLHF.

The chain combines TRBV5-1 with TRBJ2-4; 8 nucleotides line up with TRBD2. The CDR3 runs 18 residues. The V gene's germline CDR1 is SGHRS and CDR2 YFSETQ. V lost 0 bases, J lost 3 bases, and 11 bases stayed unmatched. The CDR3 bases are TGCGCCAGCAGCTTGGAAGCGGGGGACCCCGGAGTCAAAAACATTCAGTACTTC. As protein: CASSLEAGDPGVKNIQYF.